Below, 19 T cell receptor beta chains from the same sample are listed, as sequenced in a study of technical replicates of blood from a handful of donors. Assay: immunoSEQ multiplex PCR; the TCRdb copy retains only in-frame clones and omits some. The sample lists 70,000 to 85,000 clones, 95% to 98% occurring once. The sample consisted of T cells isolated from PBMCs. These receptors all stem from a human donor in good health.

The V and J genes are TRBV5-4 and TRBJ1-1; unclear D gene. Trimming left V 2 bases short and J 1 base short, with 6 bases between. This CDR3 spans 13 amino acids. Germline V gives CDR1 SGHNT, CDR2 YYREEE (reference sequence). CDR3 nucleotides: TGTGCCAGCAGCTTACCAGGGAACACTGAAGCTTTCTTT. Translation: CASSLPGNTEAFF.

This sequence joins TRBV18 and TRBJ1-6, with a tentative D call TRBD1 (5 bases). Trimming left V 4 bases short and J 7 bases short, with 11 bases between. The CDR3 length is 14 residues. CDR1 KGHSH and CDR2 LQKENI come from the germline V gene. The DNA of the CDR3 is TGTGCCAGCTCACTCCGGACATTGAATTCACCCCTCCACTTT. Amino acid sequence: CASSLRTLNSPLHF.

CDR3 region: CASEAATNEKLFF. In nucleotides, the CDR3 is TGTGCCAGTGAAGCTGCAACTAATGAAAAACTGTTTTTT. This rearrangement joins TRBV28 to TRBJ1-4; D is unresolved. CDR3 length equals 13 residues. Germline CDR1 is MDHEN and CDR2 is SYDVKM. Trimming took 9 bases from V and 0 from J, leaving 8 bases between them.

This clone was detected once. V usage is TRBV6-5 and J usage is TRBJ1-2; D not resolved. Deletions cut 2 bases from V and 1 base from J, with 14 bases between. The CDR3 length is 16 residues. Germline CDR1 and CDR2: MNHEY and SVGAGI. DNA for the CDR3: TGTGCCAGCAGTTACACCGGAAATACAGTTAACTATGGCTACACCTTC. It is translated as CASSYTGNTVNYGYTF.

J is TRBJ2-5 and V is TRBV25-1; 9 bases agree with TRBD2. V lost 6 bases and J lost 10; bases outside the gene matches: 12. The CDR3 length is 14 residues. The germline V gene encodes CDR1 MGHDK and CDR2 SYGVNS. The DNA for the CDR3 is TGTGCCAGCAGGACTAGCGGATCTCCGGAGGGCCAGTACTTC. Its translation is CASRTSGSPEGQYF. Filled out from reference TRBV25-1 and TRBJ2-5, the complete variable domain reads EADIYQTPRYLVIGTGKKITLECSQTMGHDKMYWYQQDPGMELHLIHYSYGVNSTEKGDLSSESTVSRIRTEHFPLTLESARPSHTSQYLCASRTSGSPEGQYFGPGTRLLVL.

The V call is TRBV27, the J call TRBJ2-1, with 9 nucleotides matching TRBD1. Germline V gene sequence: CDR1 MNHEY, CDR2 SMNVEV (reference sequence). The CDR3 is 14 amino acids. The V and J ends lost 9 bases and 9 bases, in that order; junction bases with no gene match: 12. The CDR3 DNA sequence: TGTGCCAGTGCACCGGGACAGGGAGCCCCTGAGCAGTTCTTC. Translating gives CASAPGQGAPEQFF.

The rearrangement uses TRBV5-1 and TRBJ2-3, with TRBD1 as a possible D gene (7 bases). The CDR3 is made up of 15 amino acids. Trimming took 1 base from V and 6 from J, leaving 15 bases between them. The germline V gene encodes CDR1 SGHRS and CDR2 YFSETQ. CDR3 nucleotide sequence: TGCGCCAGCAGCTTGTCAGGGGGACTCACGGATACGCAGTATTTT. Amino acids: CASSLSGGLTDTQYF.

V and J are TRBV27 and TRBJ1-2, with D possibly matching TRBD1 (6 bases). This CDR3 has 15 amino acids. The germline V and J ends were trimmed by 6 bases and 2 bases, with 16 bases remaining between them. Germline CDR1 reads MNHEY; CDR2 reads SMNVEV (reference sequence). The CDR3: CASSPYGGGNYGYTF. DNA of the CDR3: TGTGCCAGCAGCCCCTATGGCGGGGGCAACTATGGCTACACCTTC.

This chain joins TRBV7-9 and TRBJ2-1; no clear D gene. This CDR3 is built from 12 residues. Germline V lookup: CDR1 SEHNR, CDR2 FQNEAQ (reference sequence). Deletions cut 5 bases from V and 9 bases from J, with 11 bases between. CDR3 bases: TGTGCCAGCAGCGACCCGGGTAGTGAGCAGTTCTTC. Translation: CASSDPGSEQFF.

The chain joins TRBV5-1 to TRBJ2-5; 11 nucleotides line up with TRBD2. The CDR3 sequence is 15 residues long. Germline V lookup: CDR1 SGHRS, CDR2 YFSETQ. The junction had 8 bases not matched to a gene; V was cut back by 4 bases and J by 6 bases. As DNA, the CDR3 is TGCGCCAGCAGCATGGGACTAGCGGAAAAGAAGACCCAGTACTTC. Translating it yields CASSMGLAEKKTQYF.

V and J are TRBV4-1 and TRBJ2-1; D is undetermined. The CDR3 has 15 amino acids. The V end was cut by 1 base, the J end by 0 bases, with 7 bases between. The germline V gene has CDR1 MGHRA and CDR2 YSYEKL. The chain's CDR3 is CASSQVRSSYNEQFF. CDR3 in DNA: TGCGCCAGCAGCCAAGTGAGAAGCTCCTACAATGAGCAGTTCTTC.

The chain combines TRBV5-1 with TRBJ2-1; no firm D call. Germline-derived CDR1 and CDR2 are SGHRS and YFSETQ. Trimming pared 0 bases from V and 0 bases from J, leaving 7 bases between. The CDR3 totals 15 residues. The chain's CDR3 is CASSLVSSSYNEQFF. The CDR3 nucleotides are TGCGCCAGCAGCTTGGTGAGTAGCTCCTACAATGAGCAGTTCTTC.

The rearrangement joins TRBV18 to TRBJ1-1; the match to TRBD1 covers 8 bases. Germline loops: CDR1 KGHSH, CDR2 LQKENI. The CDR3 sequence is 14 residues long. J lost 4 bases, V lost 3 bases, and 4 bases had no gene match. CDR3 sequence reads: CASSPDRVSTEAFF. The CDR3 DNA is TGTGCCAGCTCACCGGACAGGGTCAGCACTGAAGCTTTCTTT. The full variable domain, with the rest looked up from reference TRBV18 and TRBJ1-1, is NAGVMQNPRHLVRRRGQEARLRCSPMKGHSHVYWYRQLPEEGLKFMVYLQKENIIDESGMPKERFSAEFPKEGPSILRIQQVVRGDSAAYFCASSPDRVSTEAFFGQGTRLTVV.

The chain carries TRBV6-5 and TRBJ1-2; TRBD1 matches 9 bases. The V segment lost 7 bases and the J segment 8 bases; nucleotides outside the gene matches: 11. Germline V gene sequence: CDR1 MNHEY, CDR2 SVGAGI. This CDR3 contains 14 residues. CDR3 protein: CASTTPGQGDGYTF. DNA of the CDR3: TGTGCCAGCACGACCCCGGGACAGGGTGACGGCTACACCTTC.

The chain combines TRBV29-1 with TRBJ1-1, with a weak D call TRBD1 (5 bases). Germline V gene data show CDR1 as SQVTM and CDR2 as ANQGSEA. Trimming took off 5 bases at V and 0 bases at J, with 13 bases between the two ends. The CDR3 covers 14 residues. The chain's CDR3 is CSVLGGGMNTEAFF. DNA for the CDR3: TGCAGCGTTCTGGGTGGGGGGATGAACACTGAAGCTTTCTTT.

The rearrangement uses TRBV28 and TRBJ1-1, with unresolved D. V was trimmed by 9 bases and J by 0 bases, leaving 11 bases between them. The germline CDR1 and CDR2 sequences are MDHEN and SYDVKM. The CDR3 spans 13 residues. CDR3 amino acids: CASRNTMNTEAFF. CDR3 in DNA: TGTGCCAGTAGGAACACTATGAACACTGAAGCTTTCTTT.

This chain uses TRBV6-1 with TRBJ1-4; tentatively, D is TRBD1 (5 bases). Germline-derived CDR1 and CDR2 are MNHNS and SASEGT. Trimming took 2 bases from V and 7 from J, leaving 17 bases between them. This CDR3 has 16 amino acids. This chain's CDR3 is CASSEQRNRWSEKLFF. The CDR3 nucleotides are TGTGCCAGCAGTGAACAAAGGAACAGGTGGAGTGAAAAACTGTTTTTT.

The chain joins TRBV9 to TRBJ1-4; 8 nucleotides match TRBD1. The CDR3 is made up of 12 amino acids. CDR1 and CDR2 from the germline V gene are SGDLS and YYNGEE. V lost 3 bases and J lost 8; bases outside the gene matches: 0. CDR3 in DNA: TGTGCCAGCAGCGGGACAGGGGAAAAACTGTTTTTT. It encodes CASSGTGEKLFF.

The chain carries TRBV4-2 and TRBJ1-1; no clear D. The CDR3 has 13 residues. V gave up 4 bases and J gave up 6 bases, with 12 bases separating them. Per germline, CDR1 LGHNA and CDR2 YNFKEQ. The CDR3 spells CASSRAAGAEAFF. The CDR3 DNA sequence: TGTGCCAGCAGCCGGGCGGCCGGGGCTGAAGCTTTCTTT.